The rows below give T cell receptor beta chains drawn from one sample of a study of shared clonotypes between healthy human individuals. The protocol was immunoSEQ multiplex PCR, while the TCRdb copy is restricted to in-frame clones and leaves out a portion. This sample has 2,100,000 or so clones, with approximately 94% found just once. Sequencing was performed on naive CD4+ T cells sorted from blood. The receptors shown here come from a man younger than 30 in good health. Each CDR3 is given with its conserved first and last residue. Each record gives: D gene, V gene, clone size, J gene, CDR3 DNA, CDR3 protein. The D gene is left open where the match is weak. Expanded clones get a size class; other rows say once, few or many, or leave the size out.

>NA|TRBV4-1|NA|TRBJ1-6
TGCGCCAGCAGCCACCCTCCGACGATGCTCGGGTCACCCCTCCACTTT
CASSHPPTMLGSPLHF
>NA|TRBV28|NA|TRBJ2-2
TGTGCCAGCAGTCCCCCCGGGACGCTTACGACCGGGGAGCTGTTTTTT
CASSPPGTLTTGELFF
>NA|TRBV30|NA|TRBJ2-1
TGTGCCTGTACAGACAGGGGCGGGAGCAGCTCCTACAATGAGCAGTTCTTC
CACTDRGGSSSYNEQFF
>NA|TRBV6-5|NA|TRBJ1-2
TGTGCCAGCAGCCCTGGGGATGGCTACACCTTC
CASSPGDGYTF
>NA|TRBV7-9|NA|TRBJ1-4
TGTGCCAGCAGCGGGGCGGGTGAAAAACTGTTTTTT
CASSGAGEKLFF
>NA|TRBV5-4|NA|TRBJ2-2
TGTGCCAGCGGGTCGGTGACCGGGGAGCTGTTTTTT
CASGSVTGELFF
>NA|TRBV5-4|NA|TRBJ2-1
TGTGCCAGCAGCTTGGGGCTAGACTCCTACAATGAGCAGTTCTTC
CASSLGLDSYNEQFF
>NA|TRBV5-1|NA|TRBJ2-7
TGCGCCAGCAGCTCGCGGGACACCTACGAGCAGTACTTC
CASSSRDTYEQYF
>TRBD1|TRBV28|once|TRBJ2-6
TGTGCCTCCCTGAGGACAGGGGCTGGGGCCAACGTCCTGACTTTC
CASLRTGAGANVLTF
>TRBD1|TRBV18|NA|TRBJ2-3
TGTGCCAGCTCACCCCCGGACAGGGATCTAGTGGATACGCAGTATTTT
CASSPPDRDLVDTQYF
>TRBD2|TRBV5-1|NA|TRBJ2-5
TGCGCCAGCAGATCGAGCGGGGGCCAAGAGACCCAGTACTTC
CASRSSGGQETQYF
>NA|TRBV9|NA|TRBJ2-2
TGTGCCAGCAGCGTTTCCACCGGGGAGCTGTTTTTT
CASSVSTGELFF
>NA|TRBV5-1|NA|TRBJ1-2
TGCGCCAGCAGCCCCCTCCCAGGAAACTATGGCTACACCTTC
CASSPLPGNYGYTF
>TRBD1|TRBV30|NA|TRBJ1-1
TGTGCCTGGAGAGGGACAGGGGTGGAAGCTTTCTTT
CAWRGTGVEAFF
>TRBD1|TRBV7-9|few|TRBJ1-2
TGTGCCAGCAGCTTACAGGGGGACTATGGCTACACCTTC
CASSLQGDYGYTF
>NA|TRBV2|NA|TRBJ2-3
TGTGCCAGCGACCGCGGGTCCACAGATACGCAGTATTTT
CASDRGSTDTQYF
>TRBD1|TRBV27|NA|TRBJ1-1
TGTGCCAGCAGTTCCGACAGGGCAATGAACACTGAAGCTTTCTTT
CASSSDRAMNTEAFF
>NA|TRBV2|NA|TRBJ1-5
TGTGCCAGCAGTGAATACCAGTTTAGCAATCAGCCCCAGCATTTT
CASSEYQFSNQPQHF
>NA|TRBV5-1|few|TRBJ2-2
TGCGCCAGCAGCTCTCCAGAGGGACGAAGAGACACCGGGGAGCTGTTTTTT
CASSSPEGRRDTGELFF
>NA|TRBV21-1|NA|TRBJ2-4
TGTGCCAGCAGCCCTCGGAGTCCCAAAAACATTCAGTACTTC
CASSPRSPKNIQYF
>NA|TRBV10-3|NA|TRBJ2-1
TGTGCCATCAGTGAGTCGTCGACTTACAATGAGCAGTTCTTC
CAISESSTYNEQFF
>NA|TRBV6-5|NA|TRBJ2-1
TGTGCCAGCAGTTCCGTAGCGGCTCGTAATGAGCAGTTCTTC
CASSSVAARNEQFF
>TRBD2|TRBV5-4|NA|TRBJ2-1
TGTGCCAGCAGCTTGGGGTCGGGACTAGCGGAATACAATGAGCAGTTCTTC
CASSLGSGLAEYNEQFF
>NA|TRBV6-6|NA|TRBJ2-7
TGTGCCAGCAGTTACACTAGTTACGAGCAGTACTTC
CASSYTSYEQYF
>NA|TRBV6-1|once|TRBJ1-5
TGTGCCAGCAGTGAAAGGTCCGCAGGGGGCAATCAGCCCCAGCATTTT
CASSERSAGGNQPQHF
>NA|TRBV18|NA|TRBJ2-5
TGTGCCAGCTCACCGGGGGGCGCTGGAATGAAAGAGACCCAGTACTTC
CASSPGGAGMKETQYF
>TRBD1|TRBV19|NA|TRBJ2-7
TGTGCCAGTAGTAGGACAGGGTGGGCCTACGAGCAGTACTTC
CASSRTGWAYEQYF
>NA|TRBV30|NA|TRBJ2-7
TGTGCCTGGAGTGTAGCCCTGGGGTTCTTGAGAGACTTC
CAWSVALGFLRDF
>TRBD1|TRBV29-1|NA|TRBJ1-1
TGCAGCGTAGGAGACAGGGTGGTATCTTTGAACACTGAAGCTTTCTTT
CSVGDRVVSLNTEAFF
>NA|TRBV5-4|NA|TRBJ2-1
TGTGCCAGCAGCACGCCTGCTAGCAATGAGCAGTTCTTC
CASSTPASNEQFF
>TRBD1|TRBV5-1|NA|TRBJ2-3
TGCGCCAGCAGCTTGGGACAGGGGATCGGGACAGATACGCAGTATTTT
CASSLGQGIGTDTQYF
>TRBD2|TRBV7-2|NA|TRBJ2-7
TGTGCCAGCAGCCCTACCCCACTTAGCGGGGGGGCTTTCGAGCAGTACTTC
CASSPTPLSGGAFEQYF
>NA|TRBV6-6|NA|TRBJ2-7
TGTGCCAGCACGCGGGATGTAACCTACGAGCAGTACTTC
CASTRDVTYEQYF
>TRBD1|TRBV5-4|NA|TRBJ2-7
TGTGCCAGCAGCTTGGGCCGGGACAGTACCTACGAGCAGTACTTC
CASSLGRDSTYEQYF
>TRBD2|TRBV7-2|NA|TRBJ2-2
TGTGCCAGCAGCCCCCGACTAGCGGGAGGGAAAGGCACCGGGGAGCTGTTTTTT
CASSPRLAGGKGTGELFF
>TRBD2|TRBV5-1|NA|TRBJ2-1
TGCGCCAGCTCGACTAGCGGGAAGGACAATGAGCAGTTCTTC
CASSTSGKDNEQFF
>NA|TRBV10-1|NA|TRBJ2-1
TGCGCCAGCAGTATACAGAAGGGGGGCGCGGATGAGCAGTTCTTC
CASSIQKGGADEQFF
>TRBD2|TRBV18|NA|TRBJ2-5
TGTGCCAGCTCACCATTGTCCGGGAGGTTGCGAGAGACCCAGTACTTC
CASSPLSGRLRETQYF
>NA|TRBV6-5|NA|TRBJ2-7
TGTGCCAGCGGTTCAGTGGGCCCCGAGCAGTACTTC
CASGSVGPEQYF
>TRBD1|TRBV5-1|NA|TRBJ1-3
TGCGCCAGCAGCAGAGGGACAGGGGGCCATGGAAACACCATATATTTT
CASSRGTGGHGNTIYF
>NA|TRBV29-1|NA|TRBJ1-1
TGCAGCGTTGGGAGTGTTCGCACTGAAGCTTTCTTT
CSVGSVRTEAFF
>NA|TRBV5-6|once|TRBJ2-7
TGTGCCAGCAGCTTGTGGGGGATTTACGAGCAGTACTTC
CASSLWGIYEQYF
>NA|TRBV7-9|NA|TRBJ1-1
TGTGCCAGCAGCCCCCTGAGGTCTTTGGACACTGAAGCTTTCTTT
CASSPLRSLDTEAFF
>NA|TRBV7-9|NA|TRBJ2-7
TGTGCCAGCAGCTTATTACCCTACGAGCAGTACTTC
CASSLLPYEQYF
>TRBD1|TRBV7-2|NA|TRBJ1-5
TGTGCCAGCAGCTTTCCCGCCGGGACAGGGGTCCATCAGCCCCAGCATTTT
CASSFPAGTGVHQPQHF
>NA|TRBV4-1|NA|TRBJ2-5
TGCGCCAGCAGCCTCCAACCGACTAGTTTCGGAGAGACCCAGTACTTC
CASSLQPTSFGETQYF
>TRBD2|TRBV5-6|NA|TRBJ2-7
TGTGCCAGCAGCCCCACAACTAGCGGGAGCTCCTACGAGCAGTACTTC
CASSPTTSGSSYEQYF
>NA|TRBV5-1|NA|TRBJ2-5
TGCGCCAGCAGCCTGGGTCCAACGGGGGGCGAGACCCAGTACTTC
CASSLGPTGGETQYF
>NA|TRBV11-2|once|TRBJ1-6
TGTGCCAGCAGCTTAGATCGGGTCGGTTCACCCCTCCACTTT
CASSLDRVGSPLHF
>NA|TRBV7-2|NA|TRBJ1-1
TGTGCCAGCAGCCTATCGGGGGCTGAAGCTTTCTTT
CASSLSGAEAFF
>NA|TRBV6-6|NA|TRBJ2-7
TGTGCCAGCAGCGGGGCTAGCGCGGTCTCCTACGAGCAGTACTTC
CASSGASAVSYEQYF
>NA|TRBV19|NA|TRBJ1-5
TGTGCCAGTAGTGCCAAGGGAAATCAGCCCCAGCATTTT
CASSAKGNQPQHF
>TRBD1|TRBV5-1|NA|TRBJ2-1
TGCGCCACCGGGACAGGGCTGAACAATGAGCAGTTCTTC
CATGTGLNNEQFF
>NA|TRBV6-5|few|TRBJ1-6
TGTGCCAGCAGTTACTTCCACTCACCCCTCCACTTT
CASSYFHSPLHF
>NA|TRBV27|NA|TRBJ2-6
TGTGCCAGCAGATACAACCAAGGCCCCAGTTCTGGGGCCAACGTCCTGACTTTC
CASRYNQGPSSGANVLTF
>NA|TRBV7-2|NA|TRBJ1-2
TGTGCCAGCAGCCCGTCCCCGACTAACTATGGCTACACCTTC
CASSPSPTNYGYTF
>TRBD1|TRBV11-3|NA|TRBJ2-7
TGTGCCAGCAGCCGCCGTGGACAGGGGATCGGAGAGCAGTACTTC
CASSRRGQGIGEQYF
>NA|TRBV4-3|once|TRBJ1-5
TGCGCCAGCAGCCAAGATCGTACTGGTCTGGCCCAGCATTTT
CASSQDRTGLAQHF
>TRBD2|TRBV18|NA|TRBJ2-7
TGTGCCAGCTCACCGCGGGGAGGGCCTTACGAGCAGTACTTC
CASSPRGGPYEQYF